The table lists the clone carrying this TCR beta chain with a few counts. The antigen is not known. This sample was included in a study of T-cell memory formation after mild COVID-19. TCRdb reprocessed the 5' RACE reads with MiXCR, giving one entry per CDR3 protein. Of roughly 130,000 distinct CDR3 sequences in the sample, roughly 6% were seen once. The study, taken as a whole, reports: Some clones that responded were present in memory (sampled pre-infection), which suggests cross-reactive memory joined. A balance of CD4 and CD8 characterized clones contracting day 15 to 85, whereas later expanders leaned CD4+.

The CDR3 totals 15 residues. CDR1 DFQATT and CDR2 SNEGSKA come from the germline V gene (reference sequence). With 0 bases removed from V and 5 bases from J, the gap between germline ends came to 16 bases. The sequencing sample was made of PBMCs or a T cell subset sorted from them (not recorded which). The TCR comes from an adult woman who had mild COVID-19 (a few samples of this study predate the infection). Cell type and time point are not known. This chain links TRBV20-1 with TRBJ1-2; D remains unclear. CDR3 coding DNA: TGCAGTGCTAGAGATCATAGGGAACTAAGTTATGGCTACACCTTC. Translating gives CSARDHRELSYGYTF.